One sample yielded the 20 T cell receptor beta chains listed below, sequenced in a study of T cells in Graves' hyperthyroidism and ophthalmopathy (dated by TCRdb to the late 2010s). Libraries were built with multiplex PCR. TCRdb lists the instrument as Illumina HiSeq 2000. Amplification of TCR beta CDR3 regions was carried out from RNA transcripts. For the first round of RT-PCR on the TCR CDR3, the HTBI primer set was used together with the Qiagen OneStep RT-PCR kit. TCRdb itself trimmed the public reads at Q25 with fastp, ran MiXCR and retained productive beta chains. Every CDR3 protein is listed once, alongside the most common genes and DNA of its rows. The sample yields about 400,000 distinct CDR3 sequences; 15% to 18% were counted once. The ten largest clonotypes hold 13% to 15% of the sample. The sequenced sample was blood. All receptors come from a woman between 18 and 29 years old with Graves' hyperthyroidism.

This clonotype was seen ten or more times. The chain joins TRBV11-2 to TRBJ1-1; D unclear. The CDR3 covers 15 residues. Deletions cut 5 bases from V and 2 bases from J, with 15 bases between. The V gene's germline CDR1 is SGHAT and CDR2 FQNNGV. The CDR3 sequence is CASSPTRAANTEAFF. The CDR3 DNA is TGTGCCAGCAGCCCTACGCGGGCCGCAAACACTGAAGCTTTCTTT.

The chain combines TRBV4-1 with TRBJ2-3; D may be TRBD2 (5 bases). Per the germline V gene, CDR1 is MGHRA and CDR2 is YSYEKL. V lost 1 base to trimming and J lost 2 bases, with 10 bases between them. The CDR3 spans 15 residues. The CDR3 nucleotides read TGCGCCAGCAGCCAAGTGCGGGCCCTCACAGATACGCAGTATTTT. Translating gives CASSQVRALTDTQYF.

The chain has TRBV10-3 and TRBJ2-7, with a tentative D call TRBD1 (6 bases). CDR3 length: 15 amino acids. Looked up from germline, CDR1 is ENHRY and CDR2 is SYGVKD. The V and J ends lost 10 bases and 0 bases respectively, with 19 bases between them. This CDR3 reads CATLGALGASYEQYF. The DNA of the CDR3 is TGTGCCACTTTAGGGGCCTTGGGGGCCTCCTACGAGCAGTACTTC.

The chain recombines TRBV6-2 or TRBV6-3 with TRBJ1-5, with D unresolved. Deletions cut 2 bases from V and 7 bases from J, with 6 bases between. Germline V gives CDR1 MNHEY, CDR2 SVGEGT. This CDR3 is 12 amino acids long. Here the CDR3 DNA reads TGTGCCAGCAGTTACGCGTTACAGCCCCAGCATTTT. The encoded protein is CASSYALQPQHF.

This clonotype was detected a few times. This chain joins TRBV27 and TRBJ1-5; 10 positions match TRBD1. The length of the CDR3 is 17 residues. Germline V gives CDR1 MNHEY, CDR2 SMNVEV (reference sequence). J gave up 3 bases and V 6 bases, and 11 bases lay outside the gene matches. The CDR3 nucleotides are TGTGCCAGCAGCCTGGTAGGGACAGGGGCGACCAATCAGCCCCAGCATTTT. Its translation is CASSLVGTGATNQPQHF.

The chain uses TRBV7-2 and TRBJ2-2, with 10 nucleotides matching TRBD2. Germline-derived CDR1 and CDR2 are SGHTA and FQGNSA. The CDR3 has 16 residues. The ends lost 5 bases at V and 5 bases at J; junction bases unmatched: 8. CDR3 nucleotides: TGTGCCAGCAGCCTAAGCGGGGGGGCTACTACCGGGGAGCTGTTTTTT. It encodes CASSLSGGATTGELFF.

This clonotype was counted many times. The chain joins TRBV2 to TRBJ2-5; D is unresolved. The CDR3 length is 14 residues. The V end lost 7 bases, the J end lost 1 base, and 13 bases lay between the germline ends. Germline values: CDR1 SNHLY, CDR2 FYNNEI. CDR3 sequence reads: CASMSPGTQETQYF. The CDR3 bases are TGTGCCAGCATGTCCCCGGGCACCCAAGAGACCCAGTACTTC.

This clonotype occurred once. This could be a read error, since a much larger clone is one nucleotide away. J is TRBJ2-7 and V is TRBV3-1; 13 bases agree with TRBD2. Germline loops: CDR1 LGHDT, CDR2 YNNKEL (reference sequence). This CDR3 comprises 17 residues. The V gene end was trimmed by 3 bases and the J gene end by 3 bases; junction bases not matched to a gene: 8. The DNA for the CDR3 is TGTGCCAGCAGCCAGAGTTCGGGACTAGCGGGACACTACGAGCAGTACTTC. It yields the protein CASSQSSGLAGHYEQYF.

The chain couples TRBV6-2 or TRBV6-3 to TRBJ2-1, with D tentatively TRBD2 (7 bases). The V gene's germline CDR1 is MNHEY and CDR2 SVGEGT. Deletions cut 6 bases from V and 6 bases from J, with 18 bases between. The CDR3 has 15 residues. DNA for the CDR3: TGTGCCAGCAGCCGGCGTGAGGGGGGGGGCAATGAGCAGTTCTTC. Protein: CASSRREGGGNEQFF.

In this sample, this clonotype turned up many times. V usage is TRBV12-3 or TRBV12-4 and J usage is TRBJ2-1, with a possible D match to TRBD1 (6 bases). V gave up 5 bases and J gave up 8 bases, with 10 bases separating them. CDR3 size: 12 residues. CDR3 nucleotides: TGTGCCAGCAGTCACAGGGTGGATGAGCAGTTCTTC. Its protein is CASSHRVDEQFF.

A note on this clonotype: Compared with germline, one end of the junction differs, possibly owing to a read error. The genes are TRBV3-1 and TRBJ2-3; D ambiguous. The CDR3 length is 14 residues. CDR1 is LGHDT, CDR2 YNNKEL, per germline (reference sequence). The CDR3 protein is CASGQAWSTDTQYF. The CDR3 DNA reads TGTGCCAGCGGCCAAGCCTGGAGCACAGATACGCAGTATTTT.

The table lists this clonotype with a few counts. V usage is TRBV7-2 and J usage is TRBJ2-1; 10 bases align to TRBD1. The CDR3 is 17 amino acids. V lost 2 bases to trimming and J lost 2 bases; unmatched junction nucleotides: 6. From germline, CDR1 is SGHTA and CDR2 FQGNSA. The CDR3 here is CASSLKKTGGAYNEQFF. In nucleotides, the CDR3 is TGTGCCAGCAGCTTAAAAAAGACAGGGGGCGCCTACAATGAGCAGTTCTTC.

This clonotype was picked up many times. The V and J genes are TRBV2 and TRBJ2-2; a weak D match, TRBD1 (8 bases). This CDR3 spans 15 amino acids. V shed 6 bases and J shed 5 bases, with 16 bases lying between them. Germline CDR1 is SNHLY and CDR2 is FYNNEI. The CDR3 protein is CASSSDREGTGELFF. For the CDR3, the DNA is TGTGCCAGCAGCTCGGACAGGGAGGGTACCGGGGAGCTGTTTTTT.

The table lists this clonotype with a few counts. The genes are TRBV20-1 and TRBJ1-6; no clear D gene. The CDR3 length is 17 residues. V lost 6 bases and J lost 0, with 18 bases in between. The germline gives CDR1 DFQATT, CDR2 SNEGSKA (reference sequence). The CDR3 DNA reads TGCAGTGCCGCGTGGAAGGTTTCGAGCTCCTATAATTCACCCCTCCACTTT. This gives the protein CSAAWKVSSSYNSPLHF.

This clonotype was observed a handful of times. The chain has TRBV12-3 or TRBV12-4 and TRBJ1-2; 7 bases fit TRBD1. The CDR3 is 13 amino acids. The J segment lost 5 bases and the V segment lost 8 bases, leaving 8 bases of the junction unmatched. The CDR3 coding sequence is TGTGCCAGCGGGAGGGGACAGCCTTATGGCTACACCTTC. Translation: CASGRGQPYGYTF.

The V and J genes are TRBV20-1 and TRBJ2-1; 13 bases match TRBD2. From germline, CDR1 is DFQATT and CDR2 SNEGSKA (reference sequence). This CDR3 is built from 16 residues. Germline trimming cut 3 bases from V and 3 bases from J; bases unmatched to any gene: 5. CDR3: CSASFGLAGVYNEQFF. CDR3 nucleotide sequence: TGCAGTGCTAGCTTCGGACTAGCGGGAGTCTACAATGAGCAGTTCTTC.

This clonotype was detected many times. V usage is TRBV12-3 or TRBV12-4 and J usage is TRBJ2-2, with no clear D. V gave up 7 bases and J gave up 8 bases, with 8 bases separating them. The CDR3 spans 11 residues. CDR3 sequence reads: CASKFKGELFF. Here the CDR3 DNA reads TGTGCCAGCAAGTTCAAGGGGGAGCTGTTTTTT.

This clonotype was detected a few times. The chain joins TRBV5-1 to TRBJ2-5; 8 bases line up with TRBD1. CDR3 length: 17 amino acids. With V trimmed by 9 bases and J by 5 bases, 21 bases remained unmatched. From germline, CDR1 is SGHRS and CDR2 YFSETQ. The CDR3, as DNA: TGCGCCACCCTCTCCACAACAGGGGGGTTGAACCGGGAGACCCAGTACTTC. This codes for CATLSTTGGLNRETQYF.

A few counts support this clonotype. A read error is likely, as this CDR3 ends without the conserved phenylalanine or tryptophan. The chain combines TRBV6-1 with TRBJ1-1; TRBD1 aligns across 7 bases. The CDR3 contains 14 residues. J lost 3 bases, V lost 5 bases, and 6 bases had no gene match. In germline, CDR1 is MNHNS, CDR2 SASEGT. CDR3: CASSSETGYTEAFL. For the CDR3, the DNA is TGTGCCAGCAGTTCGGAGACAGGGTACACTGAAGCTTTCCTT.

This clonotype appeared many times. The chain is built from TRBV7-2 and TRBJ2-3, with a tentative D call TRBD2 (6 bases). The CDR3 is made up of 15 amino acids. The germline CDR1 and CDR2 sequences are SGHTA and FQGNSA. The V end lost 5 bases, the J end lost 1 base, and 13 bases lay between the germline ends. CDR3 amino acids: CASSPNLARTDTQYF. The CDR3 DNA is TGTGCCAGCAGCCCGAATCTAGCGCGCACAGATACGCAGTATTTT.